The T cell receptor beta chain under discussion was sequenced for a study of cytomegalovirus exposure and HLA in healthy donors. Study-wide results and limits: An ancestry cluster, one associated with Asian ancestry, reportedly showed fewer N-insertions than the approximately 670-donor mean in a later analysis. The study labeled 150 or so TCR beta chains cytomegalovirus-associated. Being productive about 90% or about 30% of the time was typical of most TCR beta V segments in an earlier analysis.

About this clone itself: The antigen remains unidentified.

60 Vbeta and 13 Jbeta primers were used in PCR. Original processing notes: An analysis that came later counted 80 million or so unique TCR beta chains, around 12 million shared. Clones were sequenced by immunoSEQ multiplex PCR, and TCRdb holds only the in-frame ones, with some missing. The V and J calls and clone size come from that table; D and trimming were worked out from the DNA. Here the sample spans about 200,000 clones, more than 65% being singletons. The origin of this receptor is a woman under 40 in good health and CMV-seronegative. Sequencing was done on a sample of PBMCs.

The CDR3 DNA sequence: TGTGCCATCAGCCGGGGGGGGATCAATGAGCAGTTCTTC. It encodes CAISRGGINEQFF. The chain couples TRBV10-3 to TRBJ2-1; 8 bases are a match to TRBD2. This CDR3 spans 13 amino acids. The V and J ends lost 6 bases and 6 bases, in that order; junction bases with no gene match: 4. CDR1 is ENHRY, CDR2 SYGVKD, per germline.